Each of the 3 T cell receptor beta chains below was sequenced from the same sample in a study of cytomegalovirus exposure and HLA in healthy donors. With 60 Vbeta and 13 Jbeta primers, the PCR was carried out. Assay used: immunoSEQ multiplex PCR; TCRdb lists only in-frame clones, some missing. In the table there are around 170,000 clones, over 80% of which are singletons. What was sequenced was PBMCs. These receptors were taken from a girl aged 5 to 17 in good health and CMV-seropositive.

The V call is TRBV6-5, the J call TRBJ2-6; tentative D call: TRBD1 (5 bases). Germline lookup yields CDR1 MNHEY and CDR2 SVGAGI. V lost 6 bases to trimming and J lost 2 bases, with 8 bases between them. The length of the CDR3 is 14 residues. The CDR3 DNA reads as TGTGCCAGCAGCCAGACAGCTGGGGCCAACGTCCTGACTTTC. Translating it yields CASSQTAGANVLTF.

This clone was observed a handful of times. This rearrangement joins TRBV6-1 to TRBJ1-4, with 7 bases identical to TRBD1. Germline CDR1 reads MNHNS; CDR2 reads SASEGT. The CDR3 is 13 amino acids. After removal of 7 bases from V and 5 bases from J, the junction contained 4 bases not matched to a gene. This CDR3 reads CASKGQKNEKLFF. CDR3 nucleotide sequence: TGTGCCAGCAAGGGACAGAAGAATGAAAAACTGTTTTTT.

The gene calls are TRBV7-2 and TRBJ1-5; D is unresolved. The CDR3 length is 14 residues. CDR1 is SGHTA and CDR2 is FQGNSA in the germline V gene. The V and J ends lost 1 base and 0 bases respectively, with 4 bases between them. For the CDR3, the DNA is TGTGCCAGCAGCTTAGTCTTTAGCAATCAGCCCCAGCATTTT. This translates into CASSLVFSNQPQHF.